What follows are 11 T cell receptor beta chains derived from one specimen sequenced in a study of a mutant IDH1 vaccine in newly diagnosed glioma. Time point of the sample: week 11, during vaccination. Every vaccine dose comprised 300 ug of mutant IDH1 20-mer peptide plus topical imiquimod. These receptors have no identified antigens. Clones were sequenced by immunoSEQ multiplex PCR, and TCRdb holds only the in-frame ones, with some missing. The repertoire consists of roughly 130,000 clones, with roughly 78% occurring once and the leading ten covering about 5.5%. The sequencing used PBMCs, collected from a glioma patient whose treatment included an IDH1 peptide vaccine. These receptors came from a man aged 35 to 55 with glioma.

V and J are TRBV28 and TRBJ2-1; D unresolved. The CDR3 length is 11 residues. Germline V lookup: CDR1 MDHEN, CDR2 SYDVKM. V was shortened by 2 bases and J by 8 bases, with 4 bases between the two germline ends. The CDR3 loop reads CASSLRDEQFF. As DNA, the CDR3 is TGTGCCAGCAGTTTACGGGATGAGCAGTTCTTC.

The CDR3 region is CASSFRSYNEQFF. CDR3 sequence (DNA): TGTGCCAGCAGCTTCAGGAGCTACAATGAGCAGTTCTTC. The chain carries TRBV5-6 and TRBJ2-1, with D uncertain. V gave up 2 bases and J gave up 3 bases, with 6 bases separating them. The CDR3 is made up of 13 amino acids. Germline lookup yields CDR1 SGHDT and CDR2 YYEEEE.

This clone is deemed medium-sized. The chain uses TRBV27 and TRBJ1-1, with D hard to call. V lost 7 bases, J lost 9 bases, and 12 bases lay in between. The CDR3 totals 11 residues. Germline CDR1 reads MNHEY; CDR2 reads SMNVEV (reference sequence). CDR3 DNA sequence: TGTGCCAGCACTAATCGCGGCCAAGCTTTCTTT. It yields the protein CASTNRGQAFF.

V gene TRBV18 combines with J gene TRBJ2-1; 10 nucleotides line up with TRBD1. This CDR3 is built from 14 residues. From germline, CDR1 is KGHSH and CDR2 LQKENI. The junction had 4 bases not matched to a gene; V was cut back by 6 bases and J by 5 bases. CDR3 nucleotides: TGTGCCAGCTCTAGGACAGGGGGGAACAATGAGCAGTTCTTC. Encoded protein: CASSRTGGNNEQFF.

V usage is TRBV29-1 and J usage is TRBJ1-6; 10 nucleotides line up with TRBD1. J lost 7 bases, V lost 6 bases, and 3 bases had no gene match. This CDR3 is built from 13 residues. Per the germline V gene, CDR1 is SQVTM and CDR2 is ANQGSEA. The CDR3, as DNA: TGCAGCGTACAGACAGGGGGCAATTCACCCCTCCACTTT. It translates to CSVQTGGNSPLHF.

The chain has TRBV4-1 and TRBJ2-7, with TRBD1 matching 8 bases. CDR3 length: 16 residues. CDR1 is MGHRA, CDR2 YSYEKL, per germline. V lost 2 bases, J lost 1 base, and 7 bases stayed unmatched. In DNA, the CDR3 is TGCGCCAGCAGCCAAACGCGACAGGGGTGGTCCTACGAGCAGTACTTC. Translation gives CASSQTRQGWSYEQYF.

J is TRBJ1-1 and V is TRBV4-2, with TRBD1 as a possible D gene (5 bases). CDR1 and CDR2 (germline): LGHNA, YNFKEQ. Trimming stripped 1 base from V and 11 bases from J, with 17 bases between. This CDR3 has 14 residues. This CDR3 reads CASSQVGTREEAFF. The CDR3 DNA reads TGTGCCAGCAGCCAAGTAGGGACCCGCGAGGAGGCTTTCTTT.

The chain employs TRBV2 and TRBJ1-1; D unresolved. V dropped 4 bases and J dropped 6 bases, with 12 bases sitting between them. Germline-derived CDR1 and CDR2 are SNHLY and FYNNEI. The CDR3 sequence is 13 residues long. As DNA, the CDR3 is TGTGCCAGCAGTGTCGAGGGAGTGTCTGAAGCTTTCTTT. It translates to CASSVEGVSEAFF. Looking up the rest from reference TRBV2 and TRBJ1-1 gives the full variable domain: EPEVTQTPSHQVTQMGQEVILRCVPISNHLYFYWYRQILGQKVEFLVSFYNNEISEKSEIFDDQFSVERPDGSNFTLKIRSTKLEDSAMYFCASSVEGVSEAFFGQGTRLTVV.

The J gene is TRBJ2-3, the V gene TRBV30, with 10 bases matching TRBD2. Germline V gene data show CDR1 as GTSNPN and CDR2 as SVGIG (reference sequence). CDR3 size: 16 residues. Losses at the gene ends were 1 base for V and 0 bases for J; bases not matched to a gene: 4. The CDR3 reads CAWSGGSGGSTDTQYF. The CDR3 coding sequence is TGTGCCTGGAGTGGTGGTAGCGGGGGGAGCACAGATACGCAGTATTTT.

The genes are TRBV28 and TRBJ2-3; D may be TRBD1 (5 bases). The V end lost 7 bases, the J end lost 5 bases, and 16 bases lay between the germline ends. This CDR3 comprises 14 residues. Germline V gene data show CDR1 as MDHEN and CDR2 as SYDVKM. Written as DNA, the CDR3 is TGTGCCAGCAAGGCTACAGGCGCCATAGATACGCAGTATTTT. It translates to CASKATGAIDTQYF.

The rearrangement links TRBV7-2 to TRBJ1-4, with TRBD1 identical over 8 bases. CDR3 length: 16 residues. Per the germline V gene, CDR1 is SGHTA and CDR2 is FQGNSA. Losses at the gene ends were 4 bases for V and 7 bases for J; bases not matched to a gene: 11. CDR3 sequence (DNA): TGTGCCAGCAGCTCACAGGGGGGAGATTATTCTGAAAAACTGTTTTTT. Its protein is CASSSQGGDYSEKLFF.